Listed below are T cell receptor beta chains from one sample, sequenced in a study of T-cell memory formation after mild COVID-19. TCRdb processed the 5' RACE reads anew with MiXCR; each CDR3 protein has one entry. The table includes about 210,000 distinct CDR3 sequences, roughly 30% detected once. The sequencing input was PBMCs or a T cell subset sorted from them (not recorded which). The source of these receptors is an adult woman who had mild COVID-19 (a few samples of this study predate the infection). Cell type and time point are not known. CDR3s leave out the opening cysteine and the closing phenylalanine or tryptophan. Fields, in order: V gene, J gene, CDR3 protein.

TRBV5-4	TRBJ2-7	ASTMGQVEEQY
TRBV7-9	TRBJ1-1	ASSSQGGGEAF
TRBV24-1	TRBJ2-3	ATSEGTRAADTQY
TRBV29-1	TRBJ2-3	SVHLAGFTDTQY
TRBV11-2	TRBJ1-3	ASSFQGIRNTIY
TRBV5-1	TRBJ2-7	ASSWDPGGDYEQY
TRBV4-2	TRBJ2-7	ASSQDRTGAIYEQY
TRBV7-8	TRBJ2-7	ASSQAGPPLEY
TRBV6-2/TRBV6-3	TRBJ2-7	ASSYPDPGRIYEQY
TRBV7-9	TRBJ2-7	ASSLGGREQY
TRBV5-6	TRBJ2-5	ASSARDRGLQETQY
TRBV4-2	TRBJ2-7	ASSQQLAGGPMGEQY
TRBV5-6	TRBJ2-1	ASSYDRNNEQF
TRBV2	TRBJ1-1	ASTRNTEAF
TRBV20-1	TRBJ1-5	SAAPPGQGFTPQH
TRBV2	TRBJ1-5	ASSVDRAINQPQH
TRBV11-2	TRBJ2-2	ASSLGGHVNPWTGELF
TRBV12-3/TRBV12-4	TRBJ2-7	ASRREFYEQY
TRBV6-2/TRBV6-3	TRBJ1-1	ASSWTGDTEAF
TRBV11-2	TRBJ2-1	ASSSLGDEQF
TRBV15	TRBJ2-6	ATSRDPQGSFVLT
TRBV2	TRBJ1-2	ASNHALGYGYT
TRBV29-1	TRBJ1-1	SVERAGTEAF
TRBV4-2	TRBJ2-7	ASSQDGSGSLWTYEQY
TRBV18	TRBJ1-1	ASSPLRGPGNTEAF
TRBV6-1	TRBJ2-2	ASRQGVYGELF
TRBV29-1	TRBJ1-1	SLYRGRYTEAF
TRBV4-3	TRBJ2-2	ASSQSRGITGELF
TRBV18	TRBJ1-1	ASSPSQNTEAF
TRBV5-1	TRBJ1-1	ASSFRGGDTEAF
TRBV11-3	TRBJ2-1	ASSADSGGYNEQF
TRBV18	TRBJ2-7	ASSRTGTESEQY
TRBV5-1	TRBJ2-1	ASSWRQGAYNEQF
TRBV20-1	TRBJ1-2	SATGGAYGYT
TRBV6-5	TRBJ1-1	ASSRSLTLNTEAF
TRBV27	TRBJ2-1	ASRPHLLSYNEQF
TRBV20-1	TRBJ2-1	SARGQEVNEQF
TRBV5-8	TRBJ2-1	ASSLWQGSSYNEQF
TRBV29-1	TRBJ1-4	SVLLQGYNEKLF
TRBV18	TRBJ2-1	ASSPPGGLYNEQF
TRBV20-1	TRBJ2-4	SASRRTGKNIQY
TRBV12-3/TRBV12-4	TRBJ2-5	ASSLDAGKALPQY
TRBV29-1	TRBJ1-2	SETDRLDGYT
TRBV7-3	TRBJ2-1	ASGTGPDEQF
TRBV11-2	TRBJ1-4	ASSGQDQNEKLF
TRBV12-3/TRBV12-4	TRBJ1-1	ASSLGLVNTEAF
TRBV12-3/TRBV12-4	TRBJ2-3	ASSPGGRAFDTQY
TRBV20-1	TRBJ2-1	SARDLYRTSGSFFEQF
TRBV5-6	TRBJ2-7	ASSFGNSAYEQY
TRBV5-1	TRBJ2-7	ASAPLPGSSYEQY
TRBV15	TRBJ1-4	ATSRDGPEKLF
TRBV5-1	TRBJ1-4	ASSLAGGLGEKLF
TRBV4-1	TRBJ1-5	DSSQDRGWGQPQH
TRBV20-1	TRBJ2-3	SARDIPTEY